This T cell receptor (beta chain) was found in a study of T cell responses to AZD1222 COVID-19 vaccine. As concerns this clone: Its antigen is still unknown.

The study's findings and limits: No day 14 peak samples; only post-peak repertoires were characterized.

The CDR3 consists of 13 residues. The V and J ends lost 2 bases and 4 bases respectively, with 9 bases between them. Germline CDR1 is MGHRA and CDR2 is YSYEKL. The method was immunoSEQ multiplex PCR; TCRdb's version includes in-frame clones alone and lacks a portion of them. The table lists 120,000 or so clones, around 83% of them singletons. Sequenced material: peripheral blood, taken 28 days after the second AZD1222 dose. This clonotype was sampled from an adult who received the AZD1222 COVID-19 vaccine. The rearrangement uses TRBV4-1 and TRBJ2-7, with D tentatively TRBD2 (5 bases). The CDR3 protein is CASSQRSGYEQYF. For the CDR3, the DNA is TGCGCCAGCAGCCAAAGATCGGGGTACGAGCAGTACTTC.